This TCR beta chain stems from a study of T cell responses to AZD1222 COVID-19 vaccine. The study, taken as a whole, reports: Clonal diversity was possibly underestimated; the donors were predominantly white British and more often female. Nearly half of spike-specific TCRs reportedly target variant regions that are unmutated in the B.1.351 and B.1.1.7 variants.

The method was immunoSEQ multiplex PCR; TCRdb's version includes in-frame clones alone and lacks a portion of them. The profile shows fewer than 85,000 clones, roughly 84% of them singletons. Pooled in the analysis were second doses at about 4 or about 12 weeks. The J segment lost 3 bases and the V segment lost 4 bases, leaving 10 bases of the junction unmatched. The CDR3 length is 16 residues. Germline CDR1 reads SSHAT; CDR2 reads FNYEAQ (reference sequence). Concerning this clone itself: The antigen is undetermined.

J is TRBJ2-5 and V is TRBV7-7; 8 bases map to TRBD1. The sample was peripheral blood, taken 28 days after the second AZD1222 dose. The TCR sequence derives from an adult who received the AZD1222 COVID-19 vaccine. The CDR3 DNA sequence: TGTGCCAGCAGCTCCCGGGGTTGGGGACAGGAAGAGACCCAGTACTTC. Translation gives CASSSRGWGQEETQYF. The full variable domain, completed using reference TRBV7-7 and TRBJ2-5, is GAGVSQSPRYKVTKRGQDVTLRCDPISSHATLYWYQQALGQGPEFLTYFNYEAQPDKSGLPSDRFSAERPEGSISTLTIQRTEQRDSAMYRCASSSRGWGQEETQYFGPGTRLLVL.